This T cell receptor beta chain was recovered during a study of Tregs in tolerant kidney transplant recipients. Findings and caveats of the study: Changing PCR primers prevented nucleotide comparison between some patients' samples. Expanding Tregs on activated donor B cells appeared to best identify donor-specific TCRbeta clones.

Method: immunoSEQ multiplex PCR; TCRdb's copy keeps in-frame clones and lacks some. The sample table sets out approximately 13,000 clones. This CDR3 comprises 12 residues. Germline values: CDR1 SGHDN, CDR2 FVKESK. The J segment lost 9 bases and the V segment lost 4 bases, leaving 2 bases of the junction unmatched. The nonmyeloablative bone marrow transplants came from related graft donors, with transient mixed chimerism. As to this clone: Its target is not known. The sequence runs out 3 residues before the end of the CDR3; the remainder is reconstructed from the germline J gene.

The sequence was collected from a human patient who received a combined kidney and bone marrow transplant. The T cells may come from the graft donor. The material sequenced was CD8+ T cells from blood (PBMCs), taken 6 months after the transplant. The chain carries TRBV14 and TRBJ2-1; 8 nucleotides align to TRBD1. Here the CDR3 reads CASSLQGVEQFF. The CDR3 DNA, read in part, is TGTGCCAGCAGCCTACAGGGGGTTGAG.